This T cell receptor beta chain was retrieved from a study of blood T cells in healthy people across ages (dated by TCRdb to about 2015). For context, the study as a whole: Template switching captured roughly one uniquely barcoded TCR beta cDNA molecule per two T cells in model experiments. Four age groups were formed from the donors: young (average roughly 15 years), middle-aged (approximately 42), aged (around 68) and long-lived (about 75). To avoid experimental bias, donors of different ages were randomly spread across the sequencing lanes. Using the same blood draw, the study looked at two additional independent replicas of 1 million unique cDNA reads for two donors, one aged 18 to 30 and the other aged 80 or older. To track age-related changes in TCR beta repertoire diversity, the study relied on deep sequencing normalized with unique cDNA molecular identifiers. General findings and caveats noted by the study authors: Observed TCR beta diversity per million T cells fell roughly linearly with age, and a significant reduction was already apparent by age about 38. Estimates of total diversity based on one million sequenced T cells were considered lower bounds and underestimates. The long-lived group showed more naive CD4+ T cells, fewer expanded clones and increased TCR diversity than the aged group, suggesting age selection. Conclusive comparison of naive and antigen-experienced compartments was prevented by the profiling of bulk unsorted PBMCs. A strong correlation was found between observed TCR beta diversity and the percentage of naive T cells measured by flow cytometry. Because the CMV infection status of the donors was unknown, age-related changes in expanded clonotypes may potentially have been confounded.

To prepare the library, 5' RACE was applied. These reads were obtained on an Illumina HiSeq 2500. A second roughly 7 to 11 cycle PCR used a sample-barcoded 5' primer and a J-beta primer mix. A template-switch 5' adaptor carrying 12 random nucleotides introduced a unique molecular identifier onto each TCR beta cDNA molecule. At least 3 million CDR3-containing paired-end reads were obtained from each sample. The Mint cDNA synthesis kit, primed by a TRBC-specific oligonucleotide, was used to synthesize first-strand cDNA from all RNA. After uracil-DNA glycosylase treatment, a first 18-cycle PCR used universal primers M1SS and BC2_uni_R on all cDNA. Regarding the original processing steps: For normalization, 1 million high-quality reads, each with a distinct molecular identifier, were randomly selected from each sample. Reads with shared molecular identifiers were discarded instead of being binned into consensus sequences. MiTCR, run with a Q25 quality threshold and the strictest error-elimination algorithm, handled CDR3 identification, clonotype clustering and error correction. A nonparametric unseen species model with Euler transformation was used to estimate a lower bound on total TCR beta diversity. Clones were called with MiXCR by TCRdb after fastp trimmed the public reads at Q25, and only in-frame beta chains were retained. All rows with the same CDR3 protein become a single entry with the most common DNA and genes. TCRdb's processing, not the study's, gives the V and J calls here. In this sample the table shows some 920,000 distinct CDR3 sequences, roughly 51% of which occur a single time. In total, the top ten clones hold around a fifth of the sample.

Per the germline V gene (reference sequence), LNHNV is the CDR1 and YYDKDF is the CDR2. Including cysteine and phenylalanine, the CDR3 has 15 amino acids. Just the 45-base CDR3 DNA is kept, in frame starting at base 1. V trim: 2 bases; J trim: 1 base; unmatched bases: 3. Concerning this clonotype: This receptor's antigen is unknown. The input lacks base qualities; no much larger clone sits a single base away.

The donors were 40 or so Caucasian individuals from Russia, aged 6 to 90 years, who were systemically healthy. Around 10 milliliters of peripheral blood were drawn from each donor into EDTA-treated Vacutainer tubes. Ficoll-Paque density-gradient centrifugation was used to isolate PBMCs, with at least 6.5 million obtained per sample. Trizol reagent was used to extract total RNA from PBMCs, with at least 6 micrograms per sample. Naive CD45RAhigh/CD27high T cell percentages were measured by flow cytometry on a PBMC aliquot from every donor. The sequencing input was blood. The chain uses TRBV15 and TRBJ2-7, and TRBD1 matches 9 of the central bases. This receptor was identified in a woman in her fifties or sixties in good health. The CDR3 protein sequence reads: CATSRTGTGSYEQYF. In nucleotide form, the sequence is TGTGCCACCAGCAGAACCGGGACAGGGTCCTACGAGCAGTACTTC.